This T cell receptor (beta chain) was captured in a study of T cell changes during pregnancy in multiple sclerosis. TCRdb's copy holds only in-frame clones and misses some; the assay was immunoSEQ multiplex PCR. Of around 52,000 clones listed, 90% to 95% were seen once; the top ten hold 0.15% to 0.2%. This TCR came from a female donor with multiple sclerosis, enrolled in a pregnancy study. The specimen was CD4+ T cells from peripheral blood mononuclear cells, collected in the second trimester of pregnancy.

CDR3 in amino acids: CASSPAGQDSEQYF. DNA of the CDR3: TGTGCCAGCAGCCCCGCGGGACAGGATAGCGAGCAGTACTTC. This chain joins TRBV9 and TRBJ2-7; 8 bases are a match to TRBD1. Germline-derived CDR1 and CDR2 are SGDLS and YYNGEE. CDR3 length: 14 residues. V shed 4 bases and J 6 bases; nucleotides not matched to a gene: 9.